This T cell receptor (beta chain) was documented in a study of T cell clonotyping in hematopoietic cell transplantation. Worth noting for this clone: Its antigen is still unknown.

Study-wide results and caveats: Recipient TCR diversity dropped after transplant; expanded clonotypes rose from day 30 to 180.

Samples: about 28 days before transplant, then days 30, 100 and 180 after. Clones were sequenced by immunoSEQ multiplex PCR, and TCRdb holds only the in-frame ones, with some missing. The table lists over a thousand clones, about half of them singletons. The TCR was taken from a male patient in his fifties or sixties who had an allogeneic stem cell transplant from an unrelated donor, so T cells may come from the graft donor. Some clones in this sample may be carry-over from other donors' samples. The input for sequencing was PBMCs, taken 180 days after allogeneic stem cell transplant.

DNA of the CDR3: TGCGCCAGCAGCCCAGCGGGCGGAGACGAGCAGTACTTC. Encoded protein: CASSPAGGDEQYF. The genes are TRBV4-3 and TRBJ2-7, with a weak D call TRBD2 (6 bases). CDR1 is LGHNA, CDR2 YSLEER, per germline. This CDR3 comprises 13 residues. The V end lost 4 bases, the J end lost 5 bases, and 12 bases lay between the germline ends.